The present T cell receptor (beta chain) was sequenced within a study of radiotherapy plus CTLA-4 blockade in lung cancer. This clone appeared once. The ends lost 4 bases at V and 8 bases at J; junction bases unmatched: 10. CDR1 is LNHDA, CDR2 SQIVND, per germline (reference sequence). The CDR3 sequence is 15 residues long. Sequenced by immunoSEQ multiplex PCR; TCRdb stores in-frame clones only, minus some. Altogether about 49,000 clones are present, 80% to 90% being singletons, with the ten largest covering roughly a quarter. The rearrangement links TRBV19 to TRBJ2-1; 8 bases agree with TRBD2. The TCR originated in a human donor with non-small cell lung cancer whose response to radiotherapy plus ipilimumab could not be evaluated. The starting material was peripheral blood, obtained from a patient treated with radiotherapy plus ipilimumab. The CDR3 DNA reads as TGTGCCAGTAGTAATACGGGAGGGCCCTCCTATGAGCAGTTCTTC. Translated, it gives CASSNTGGPSYEQFF.